This T cell receptor beta chain stems from a study of Ad26.COV2.S vaccination and SARS-CoV-2 variants. Libraries were prepared by immunoSEQ multiplex PCR; TCRdb keeps only in-frame clonotypes and omits some of them. The data show about 350,000 clones, about 89% seen once. Treatment defined: approximately 18 received Ad26.COV2.S at low or high dose, single or two shots; a few received placebo; per-sample allocation not given. Sampling took place 63 days after the first vaccine or placebo injection. An adult of 18-55 years in Boston served as donor. Sequences were derived from peripheral blood, sampled in a trial of Ad26.COV2.S vaccine versus placebo. The sequence was obtained from a person aged 18-60 years who received the Ad26.COV2.S COVID-19 vaccine or a placebo.

The CDR3 region has the DNA TGTGCCAGTAGTATTTCGACAGGGGCTGGAAACACCATATATTTT. Amino acid sequence: CASSISTGAGNTIYF. This chain joins TRBV19 and TRBJ1-3; TRBD1 agrees at 8 bases. Trimming took 3 bases from V and 2 from J; bases not matched to a gene: 3. This CDR3 spans 15 amino acids. Germline lookup yields CDR1 LNHDA and CDR2 SQIVND (reference sequence). The entire variable domain, with the rest obtained from reference TRBV19 and TRBJ1-3, is as follows: DGGITQSPKYLFRKEGQNVTLSCEQNLNHDAMYWYRQDPGQGLRLIYYSQIVNDFQKGDIAEGYSVSREKKESFPLTVTSAQKNPTAFYLCASSISTGAGNTIYFGEGSWLTVV.